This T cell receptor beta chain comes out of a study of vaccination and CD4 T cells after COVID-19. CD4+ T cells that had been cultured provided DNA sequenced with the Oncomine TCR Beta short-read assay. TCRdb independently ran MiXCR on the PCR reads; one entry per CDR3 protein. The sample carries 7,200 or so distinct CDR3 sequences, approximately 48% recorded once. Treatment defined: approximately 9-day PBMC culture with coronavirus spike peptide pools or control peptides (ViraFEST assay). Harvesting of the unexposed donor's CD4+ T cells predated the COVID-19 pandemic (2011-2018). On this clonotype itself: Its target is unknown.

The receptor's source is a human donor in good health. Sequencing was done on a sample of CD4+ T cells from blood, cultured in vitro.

The CDR3 loop reads CSATSVRRNEQYF. The CDR3, as DNA: TGCAGTGCCACCAGCGTGAGGCGTAACGAGCAGTACTTC. V usage is TRBV20-1 and J usage is TRBJ2-7; D gene ambiguous. Between the trimmed V and J ends, which lost 6 bases and 5 bases, there was a span of 17 bases. Germline CDR1 reads DFQATT; CDR2 reads SNEGSKA (reference sequence). The CDR3 runs 13 residues.